This T cell receptor beta chain was captured in a study of blood T cell repertoires in COVID-19. The V and J ends lost 1 base and 3 bases respectively, with 8 bases between them. The CDR3 is 14 amino acids. Per the germline V gene, CDR1 is SGHRS and CDR2 is YFSETQ. This clone was picked up one time. Assay used: immunoSEQ multiplex PCR; TCRdb lists only in-frame clones, some missing. This table has over 50,000 clones, 75% to 90% appearing once. The TCR comes from a man older than 75 with acute or convalescent COVID-19. The rearrangement uses TRBV5-1 and TRBJ1-5, with D tentatively TRBD1 (5 bases). Input material: peripheral blood. The CDR3 region has the DNA TGCGCCAGCAGCTTGTCAGGGCACAATCAGCCCCAGCATTTT. Residues: CASSLSGHNQPQHF.